This TCR beta chain is drawn from a study of control samples from healthy donors and cancer patients. The repertoire was sequenced with immunoSEQ multiplex PCR; TCRdb's copy has only in-frame clones and lacks some. The data show approximately 17,000 clones, about 89% seen once. Trimming left V 0 bases short and J 7 bases short, with 11 bases between. The CDR3 loop spans 15 amino acids. Germline V lookup: CDR1 SGHNT, CDR2 YYREEE (reference sequence). In this sample, this clone turned up once. This sequence joins TRBV5-4 and TRBJ1-6; D remains unclear. Sequenced sample: PBMCs. This TCR was sampled from a man aged 55 to 70 with head and neck cancer. CDR3 bases: TGTGCCAGCAGCTTGGGAGGGCTCGGGAATTCACCCCTCCACTTT. It yields the protein CASSLGGLGNSPLHF.